This entry is about one T cell receptor beta chain. This record belongs to a study of cytomegalovirus exposure and HLA in healthy donors. Study as a whole: The use of the same platform for the 120 validation repertoires and the 550 to 850 first-cohort repertoires was reported by a later analysis.

Libraries were prepared by immunoSEQ multiplex PCR; TCRdb keeps only in-frame clonotypes and omits some of them. The profile covers about 300,000 clones, with approximately 90% appearing a single time and about 0.85% taken by the ten largest. This CDR3 spans 12 amino acids. The sample comprised PBMCs. This rearrangement joins TRBV21-1 to TRBJ2-7; the table's D gene call, TRBD2, was not cross checked with the DNA. TRBV21-1 is a pseudogene locus. This receptor was obtained from a woman between 18 and 29 years old in good health and CMV-seronegative. The CDR3 sequence: CASSKTGNEQYF. In nucleotides, the CDR3 is TGTGCCAGCAGCAAAACGGGGAACGAGCAGTACTTC.